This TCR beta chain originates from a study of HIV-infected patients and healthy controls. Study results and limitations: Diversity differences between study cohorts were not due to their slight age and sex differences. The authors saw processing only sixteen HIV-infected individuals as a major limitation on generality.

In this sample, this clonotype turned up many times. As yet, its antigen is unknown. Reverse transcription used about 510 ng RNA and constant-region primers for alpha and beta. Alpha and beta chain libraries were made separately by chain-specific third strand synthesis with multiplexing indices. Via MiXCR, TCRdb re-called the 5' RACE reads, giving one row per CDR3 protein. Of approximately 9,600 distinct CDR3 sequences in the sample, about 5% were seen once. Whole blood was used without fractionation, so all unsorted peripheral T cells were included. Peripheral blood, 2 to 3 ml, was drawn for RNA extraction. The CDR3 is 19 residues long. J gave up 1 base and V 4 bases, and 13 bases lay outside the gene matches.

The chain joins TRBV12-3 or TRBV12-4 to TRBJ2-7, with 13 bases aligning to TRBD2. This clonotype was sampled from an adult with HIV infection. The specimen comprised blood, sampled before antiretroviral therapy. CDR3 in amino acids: CASSSGLAGEGLFSYEQYF. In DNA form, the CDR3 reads TGTGCCAGCAGTTCAGGACTAGCGGGAGAGGGATTGTTTTCCTACGAGCAGTACTTC.